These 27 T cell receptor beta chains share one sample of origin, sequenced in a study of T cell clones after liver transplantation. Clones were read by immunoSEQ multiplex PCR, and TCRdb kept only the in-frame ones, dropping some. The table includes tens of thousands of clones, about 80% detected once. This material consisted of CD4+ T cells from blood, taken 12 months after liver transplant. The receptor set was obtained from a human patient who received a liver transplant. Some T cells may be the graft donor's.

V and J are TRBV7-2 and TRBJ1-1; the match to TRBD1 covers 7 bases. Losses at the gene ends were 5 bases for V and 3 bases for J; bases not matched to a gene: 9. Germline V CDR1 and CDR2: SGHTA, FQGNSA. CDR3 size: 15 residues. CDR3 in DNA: TGTGCCAGCAGCCGTGGAGGGGGCTGGGACACTGAAGCTTTCTTT. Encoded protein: CASSRGGGWDTEAFF.

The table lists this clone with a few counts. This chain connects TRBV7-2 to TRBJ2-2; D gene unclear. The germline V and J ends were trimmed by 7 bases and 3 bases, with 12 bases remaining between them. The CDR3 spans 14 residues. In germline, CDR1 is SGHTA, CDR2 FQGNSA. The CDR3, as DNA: TGTGCCAGCAAAGGGCCCGAGTACACCGGGGAGCTGTTTTTT. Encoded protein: CASKGPEYTGELFF.

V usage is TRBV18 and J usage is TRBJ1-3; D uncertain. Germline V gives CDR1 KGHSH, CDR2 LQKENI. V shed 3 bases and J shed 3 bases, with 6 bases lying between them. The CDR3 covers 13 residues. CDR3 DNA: TGTGCCAGCTCACCTCTGGATGGAAACACCATATATTTT. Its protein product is CASSPLDGNTIYF. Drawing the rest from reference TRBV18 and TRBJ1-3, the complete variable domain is NAGVMQNPRHLVRRRGQEARLRCSPMKGHSHVYWYRQLPEEGLKFMVYLQKENIIDESGMPKERFSAEFPKEGPSILRIQQVVRGDSAAYFCASSPLDGNTIYFGEGSWLTVV.

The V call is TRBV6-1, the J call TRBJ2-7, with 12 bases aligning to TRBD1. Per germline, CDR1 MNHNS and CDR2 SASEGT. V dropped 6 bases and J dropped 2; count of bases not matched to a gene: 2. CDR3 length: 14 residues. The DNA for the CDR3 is TGTGCCAGCAGACGGGACAGGGGGCCCTACGAGCAGTACTTC. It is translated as CASRRDRGPYEQYF.

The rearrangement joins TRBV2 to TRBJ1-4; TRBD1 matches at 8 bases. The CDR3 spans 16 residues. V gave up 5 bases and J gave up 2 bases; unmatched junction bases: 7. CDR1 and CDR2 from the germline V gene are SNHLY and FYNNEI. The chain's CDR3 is CASSYRGLRTNEKLFF. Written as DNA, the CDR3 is TGTGCCAGCAGTTACAGGGGGTTGAGGACTAATGAAAAACTGTTTTTT.

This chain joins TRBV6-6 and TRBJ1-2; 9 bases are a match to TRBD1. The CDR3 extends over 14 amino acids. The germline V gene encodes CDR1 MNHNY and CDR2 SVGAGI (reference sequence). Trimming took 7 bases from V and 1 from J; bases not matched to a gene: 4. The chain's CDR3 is CASIRDRDNYGYTF. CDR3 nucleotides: TGTGCCAGCATTCGGGACAGGGATAACTATGGCTACACCTTC.

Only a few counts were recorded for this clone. The CDR3 DNA is TGTGCCAGCAGTCCGGGACAGGGGAGGGGTGGCTACACCTTC. Protein: CASSPGQGRGGYTF. This chain connects TRBV28 to TRBJ1-2, with 10 nucleotides matching TRBD1. Looked up from germline, CDR1 is MDHEN and CDR2 is SYDVKM. The CDR3 has 14 residues. J lost 7 bases, V lost 5 bases, and 7 bases had no gene match.

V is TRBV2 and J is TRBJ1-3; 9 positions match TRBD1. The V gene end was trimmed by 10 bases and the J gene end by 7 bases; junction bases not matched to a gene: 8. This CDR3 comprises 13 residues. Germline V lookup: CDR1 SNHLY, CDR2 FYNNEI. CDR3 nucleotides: TGTGCCACCGACCAAGACAGGGGGAACACCATATATTTT. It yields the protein CATDQDRGNTIYF. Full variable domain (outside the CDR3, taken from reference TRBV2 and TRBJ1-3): EPEVTQTPSHQVTQMGQEVILRCVPISNHLYFYWYRQILGQKVEFLVSFYNNEISEKSEIFDDQFSVERPDGSNFTLKIRSTKLEDSAMYFCATDQDRGNTIYFGEGSWLTVV.

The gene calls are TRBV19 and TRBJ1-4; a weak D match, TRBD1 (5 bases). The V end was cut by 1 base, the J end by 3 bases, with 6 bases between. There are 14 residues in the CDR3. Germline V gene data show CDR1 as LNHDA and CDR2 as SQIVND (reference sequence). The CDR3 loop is CASSIGGANEKLFF. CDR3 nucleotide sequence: TGTGCCAGTAGTATAGGAGGGGCTAATGAAAAACTGTTTTTT.

The CDR3 protein is CASSVTSGSGSIYEQFF. The CDR3 DNA reads TGTGCCAGCAGCGTAACCTCGGGAAGCGGGAGTATCTATGAGCAGTTCTTC. The rearrangement joins TRBV9 to TRBJ2-1; 8 positions agree with TRBD2. The CDR3 is 17 amino acids. In germline, CDR1 is SGDLS, CDR2 YYNGEE. V was pared by 1 base and J by 8 bases, with 14 bases of the junction left unmatched.

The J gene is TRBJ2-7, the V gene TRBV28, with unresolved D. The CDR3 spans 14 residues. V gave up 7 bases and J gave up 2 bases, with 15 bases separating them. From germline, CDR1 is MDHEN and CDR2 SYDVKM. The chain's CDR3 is CASTLTPEPYEQYF. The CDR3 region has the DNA TGTGCCAGCACCCTGACACCGGAACCCTACGAGCAGTACTTC.

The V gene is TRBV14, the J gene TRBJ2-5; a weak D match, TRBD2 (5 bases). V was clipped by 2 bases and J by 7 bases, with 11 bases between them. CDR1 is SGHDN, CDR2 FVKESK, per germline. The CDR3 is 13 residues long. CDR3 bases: TGTGCCAGCAGCCAACAGCTAGAGGGGACCCAGTACTTC. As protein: CASSQQLEGTQYF.

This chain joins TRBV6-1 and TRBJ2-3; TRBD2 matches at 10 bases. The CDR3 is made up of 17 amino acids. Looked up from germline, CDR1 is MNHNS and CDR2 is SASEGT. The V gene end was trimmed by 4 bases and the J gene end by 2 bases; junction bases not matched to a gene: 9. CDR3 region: CASSARLAGGFTDTQYF. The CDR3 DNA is TGTGCCAGCAGTGCCCGACTAGCGGGTGGTTTCACAGATACGCAGTATTTT.

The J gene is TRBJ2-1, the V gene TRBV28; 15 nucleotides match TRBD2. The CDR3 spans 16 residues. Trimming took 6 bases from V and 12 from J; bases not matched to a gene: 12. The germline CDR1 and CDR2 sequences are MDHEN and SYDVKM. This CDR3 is CASSYTGTSGRLWQFF. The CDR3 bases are TGTGCCAGCAGCTACACCGGGACTAGCGGGAGGCTCTGGCAGTTCTTC.

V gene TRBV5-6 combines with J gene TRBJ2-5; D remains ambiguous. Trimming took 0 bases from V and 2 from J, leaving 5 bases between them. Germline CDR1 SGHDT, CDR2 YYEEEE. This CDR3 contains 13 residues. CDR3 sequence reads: CASSLGPQETQYF. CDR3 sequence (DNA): TGTGCCAGCAGCTTGGGGCCACAAGAGACCCAGTACTTC.

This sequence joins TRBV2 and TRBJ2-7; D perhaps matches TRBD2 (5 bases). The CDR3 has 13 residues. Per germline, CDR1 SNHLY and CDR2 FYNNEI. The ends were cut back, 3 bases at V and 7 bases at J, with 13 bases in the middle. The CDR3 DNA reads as TGTGCCAGCAGTGAGTTGCTCCGGGGTGAGCAGTACTTC. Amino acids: CASSELLRGEQYF.

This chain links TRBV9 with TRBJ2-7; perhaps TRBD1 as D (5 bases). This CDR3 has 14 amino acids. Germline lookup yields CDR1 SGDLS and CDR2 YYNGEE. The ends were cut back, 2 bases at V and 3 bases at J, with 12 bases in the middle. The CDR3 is CASSVGPQDYEQYF. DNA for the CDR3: TGTGCCAGCAGCGTCGGTCCACAGGACTACGAGCAGTACTTC.

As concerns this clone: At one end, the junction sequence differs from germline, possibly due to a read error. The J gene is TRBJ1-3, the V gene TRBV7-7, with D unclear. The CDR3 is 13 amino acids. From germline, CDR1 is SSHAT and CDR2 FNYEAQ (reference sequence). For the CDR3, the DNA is TGTGCTAGCAGCTTGAACTCTGGAAACACCATATATTTT. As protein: CASSLNSGNTIYF.

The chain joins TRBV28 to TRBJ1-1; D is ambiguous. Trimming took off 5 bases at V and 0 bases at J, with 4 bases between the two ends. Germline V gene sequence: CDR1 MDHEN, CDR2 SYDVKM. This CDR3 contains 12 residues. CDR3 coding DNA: TGTGCCAGCAGTGCCATGAACACTGAAGCTTTCTTT. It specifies CASSAMNTEAFF.

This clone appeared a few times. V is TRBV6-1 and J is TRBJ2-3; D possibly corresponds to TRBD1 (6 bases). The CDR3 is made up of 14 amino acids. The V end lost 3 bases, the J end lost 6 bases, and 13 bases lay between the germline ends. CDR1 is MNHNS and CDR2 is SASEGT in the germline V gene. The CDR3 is CASSDRGYWDTQYF. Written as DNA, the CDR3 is TGTGCCAGCAGTGACAGGGGCTATTGGGATACGCAGTATTTT.

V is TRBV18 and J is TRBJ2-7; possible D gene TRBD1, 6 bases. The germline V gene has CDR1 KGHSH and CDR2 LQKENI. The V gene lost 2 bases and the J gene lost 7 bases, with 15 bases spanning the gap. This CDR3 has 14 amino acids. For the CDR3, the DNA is TGTGCCAGCTCACCAGGGGACACCAGTCAAGAGCAGTACTTC. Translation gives CASSPGDTSQEQYF. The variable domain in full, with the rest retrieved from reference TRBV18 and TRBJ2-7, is NAGVMQNPRHLVRRRGQEARLRCSPMKGHSHVYWYRQLPEEGLKFMVYLQKENIIDESGMPKERFSAEFPKEGPSILRIQQVVRGDSAAYFCASSPGDTSQEQYFGPGTRLTVT.

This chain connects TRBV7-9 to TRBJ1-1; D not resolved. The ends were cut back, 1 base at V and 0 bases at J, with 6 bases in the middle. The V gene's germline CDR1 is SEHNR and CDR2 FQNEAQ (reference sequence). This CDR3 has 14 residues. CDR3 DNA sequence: TGTGCCAGCAGCTTAGACGGGATGAACACTGAAGCTTTCTTT. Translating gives CASSLDGMNTEAFF. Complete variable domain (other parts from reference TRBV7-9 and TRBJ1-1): DTGVSQNPRHKITKRGQNVTFRCDPISEHNRLYWYRQTLGQGPEFLTYFQNEAQLEKSRLLSDRFSAERPKGSFSTLEIQRTEQGDSAMYLCASSLDGMNTEAFFGQGTRLTVV.

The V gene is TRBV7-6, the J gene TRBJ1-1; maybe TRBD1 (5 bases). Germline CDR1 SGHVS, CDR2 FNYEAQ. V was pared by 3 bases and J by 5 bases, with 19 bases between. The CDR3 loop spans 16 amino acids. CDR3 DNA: TGTGCCAGCAGCTTTGGCCTCGGGGCCCCGGGGACTGAAGCTTTCTTT. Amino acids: CASSFGLGAPGTEAFF. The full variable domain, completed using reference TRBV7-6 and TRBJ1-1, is GAGVSQSPRYKVTKRGQDVALRCDPISGHVSLYWYRQALGQGPEFLTYFNYEAQQDKSGLPNDRFSAERPEGSISTLTIQRTEQRDSAMYRCASSFGLGAPGTEAFFGQGTRLTVV.

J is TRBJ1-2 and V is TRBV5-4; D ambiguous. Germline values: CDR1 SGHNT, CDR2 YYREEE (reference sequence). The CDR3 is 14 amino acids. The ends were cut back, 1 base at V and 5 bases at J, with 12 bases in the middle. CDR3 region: CASSLPAGTYGYTF. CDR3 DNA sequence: TGTGCCAGCAGCTTGCCAGCGGGTACTTATGGCTACACCTTC.

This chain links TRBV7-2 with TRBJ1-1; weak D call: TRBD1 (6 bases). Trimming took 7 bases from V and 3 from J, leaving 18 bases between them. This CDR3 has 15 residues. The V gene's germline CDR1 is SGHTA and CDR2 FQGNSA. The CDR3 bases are TGTGCCAGCACCCTATTCCAGGGGAGGGACACTGAAGCTTTCTTT. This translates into CASTLFQGRDTEAFF. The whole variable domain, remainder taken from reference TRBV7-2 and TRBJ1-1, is GAGVSQSPSNKVTEKGKDVELRCDPISGHTALYWYRQSLGQGLEFLIYFQGNSAPDKSGLPSDRFSAERTGGSVSTLTIQRTQQEDSAVYLCASTLFQGRDTEAFFGQGTRLTVV.

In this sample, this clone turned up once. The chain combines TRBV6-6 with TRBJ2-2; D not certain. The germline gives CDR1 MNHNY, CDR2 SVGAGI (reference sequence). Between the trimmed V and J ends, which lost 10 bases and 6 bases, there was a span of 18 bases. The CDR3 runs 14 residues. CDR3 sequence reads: CATSTQERAGELFF. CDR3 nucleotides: TGTGCCACCTCCACGCAAGAGAGAGCCGGGGAGCTGTTTTTT.

In DNA, the CDR3 is TGTGCCAGCAGATACGACAGCATGAACACTGAAGCTTTCTTT. Its translation is CASRYDSMNTEAFF. The chain has TRBV6-1 and TRBJ1-1; TRBD1 is a possible D gene (5 bases). The V end was cut by 6 bases, the J end by 0 bases, with 11 bases between. Germline assignment: CDR1 MNHNS and CDR2 SASEGT. This CDR3 comprises 14 residues.